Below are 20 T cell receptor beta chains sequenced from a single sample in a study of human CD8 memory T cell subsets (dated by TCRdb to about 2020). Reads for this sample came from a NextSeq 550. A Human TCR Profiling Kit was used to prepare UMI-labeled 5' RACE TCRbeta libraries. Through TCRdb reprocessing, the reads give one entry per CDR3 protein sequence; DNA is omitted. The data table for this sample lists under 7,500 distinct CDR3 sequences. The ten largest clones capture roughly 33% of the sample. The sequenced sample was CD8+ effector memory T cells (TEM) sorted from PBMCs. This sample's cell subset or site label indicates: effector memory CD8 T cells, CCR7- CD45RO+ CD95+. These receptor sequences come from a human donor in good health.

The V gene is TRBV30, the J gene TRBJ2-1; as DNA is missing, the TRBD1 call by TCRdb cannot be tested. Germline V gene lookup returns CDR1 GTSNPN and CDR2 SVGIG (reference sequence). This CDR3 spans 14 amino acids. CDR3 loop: CAWSGAAGYNEQFF. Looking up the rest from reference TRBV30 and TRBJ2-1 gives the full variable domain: SQTIHQWPATLVQPVGSPLSLECTVEGTSNPNLYWYRQAAGRGLQLLFYSVGIGQISSEVPQNLSASRPQDRQFILSSKKLLLSDSGFYLCAWSGAAGYNEQFFGPGTRLTVL.

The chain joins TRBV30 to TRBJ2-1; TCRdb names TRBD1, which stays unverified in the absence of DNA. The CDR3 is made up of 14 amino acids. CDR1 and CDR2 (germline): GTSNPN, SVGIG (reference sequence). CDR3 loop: CAWSGDRGYNEQFF.

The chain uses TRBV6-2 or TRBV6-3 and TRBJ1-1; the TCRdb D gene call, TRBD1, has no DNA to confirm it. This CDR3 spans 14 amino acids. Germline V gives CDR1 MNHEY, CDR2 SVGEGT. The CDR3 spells CASSYQGMNTEAFF.

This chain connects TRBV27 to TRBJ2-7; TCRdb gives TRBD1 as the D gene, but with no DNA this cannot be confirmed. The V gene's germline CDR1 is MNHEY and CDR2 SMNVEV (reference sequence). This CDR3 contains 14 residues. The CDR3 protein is CASSPGQVGYEQYF.

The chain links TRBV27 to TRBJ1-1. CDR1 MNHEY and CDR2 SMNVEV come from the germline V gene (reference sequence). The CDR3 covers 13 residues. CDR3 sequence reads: CASSLTMNTEAFF.

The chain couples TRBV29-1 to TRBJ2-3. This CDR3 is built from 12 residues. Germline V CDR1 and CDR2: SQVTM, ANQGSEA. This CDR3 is CSVGPSTDTQYF.

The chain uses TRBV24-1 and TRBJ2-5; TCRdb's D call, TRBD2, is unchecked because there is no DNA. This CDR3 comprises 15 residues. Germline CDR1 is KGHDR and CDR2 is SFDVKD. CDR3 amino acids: CATSDQTSWEETQYF.

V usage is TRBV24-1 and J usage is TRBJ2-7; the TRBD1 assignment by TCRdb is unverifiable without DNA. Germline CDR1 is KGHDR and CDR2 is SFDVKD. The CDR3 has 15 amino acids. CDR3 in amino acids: CATSDPGSVWNEQYF.

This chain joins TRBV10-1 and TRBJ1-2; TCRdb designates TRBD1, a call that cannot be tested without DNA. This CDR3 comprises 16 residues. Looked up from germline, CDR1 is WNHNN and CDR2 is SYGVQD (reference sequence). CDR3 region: CASSESRAGKGYGYTF.

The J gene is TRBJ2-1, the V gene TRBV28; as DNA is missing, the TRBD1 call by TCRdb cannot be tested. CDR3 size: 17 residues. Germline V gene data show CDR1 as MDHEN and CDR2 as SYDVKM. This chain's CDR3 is CASSKGSIGTGRNEQFF.

CDR3 sequence reads: CASSRAGPNTGELFF. This chain uses TRBV4-1 with TRBJ2-2. CDR3 size: 15 residues. Germline loops: CDR1 MGHRA, CDR2 YSYEKL.

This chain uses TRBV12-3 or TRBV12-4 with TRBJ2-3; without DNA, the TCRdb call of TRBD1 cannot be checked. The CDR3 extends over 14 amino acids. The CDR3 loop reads CASSLRGGTDTQYF.

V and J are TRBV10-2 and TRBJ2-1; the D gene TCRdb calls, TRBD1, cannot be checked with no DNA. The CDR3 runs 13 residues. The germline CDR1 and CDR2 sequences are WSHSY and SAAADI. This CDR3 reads CASSEAGYNEQFF.

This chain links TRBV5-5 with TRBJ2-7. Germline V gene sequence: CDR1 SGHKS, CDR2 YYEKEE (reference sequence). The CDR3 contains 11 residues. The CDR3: CASSLSVEQYF.

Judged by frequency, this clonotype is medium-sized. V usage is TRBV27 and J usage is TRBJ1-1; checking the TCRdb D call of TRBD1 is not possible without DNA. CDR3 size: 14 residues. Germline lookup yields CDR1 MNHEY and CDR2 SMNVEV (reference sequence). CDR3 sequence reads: CASSWGGMNTEAFF.

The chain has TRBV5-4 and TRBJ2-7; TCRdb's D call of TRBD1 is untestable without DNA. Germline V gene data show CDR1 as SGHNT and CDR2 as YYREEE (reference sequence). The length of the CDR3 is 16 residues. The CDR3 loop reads CASSRPSTGSSYEQYF.

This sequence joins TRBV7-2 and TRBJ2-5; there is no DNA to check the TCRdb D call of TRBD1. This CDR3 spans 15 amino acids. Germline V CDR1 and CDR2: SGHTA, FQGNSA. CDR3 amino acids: CASSVEPGTQETQYF. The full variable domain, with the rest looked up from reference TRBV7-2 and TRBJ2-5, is GAGVSQSPSNKVTEKGKDVELRCDPISGHTALYWYRQSLGQGLEFLIYFQGNSAPDKSGLPSDRFSAERTGGSVSTLTIQRTQQEDSAVYLCASSVEPGTQETQYFGPGTRLLVL.

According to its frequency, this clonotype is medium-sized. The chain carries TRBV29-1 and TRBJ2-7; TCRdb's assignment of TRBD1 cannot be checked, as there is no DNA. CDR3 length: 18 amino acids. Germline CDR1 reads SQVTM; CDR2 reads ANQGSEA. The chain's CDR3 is CSVVGRSTGTGGTYEQYF.

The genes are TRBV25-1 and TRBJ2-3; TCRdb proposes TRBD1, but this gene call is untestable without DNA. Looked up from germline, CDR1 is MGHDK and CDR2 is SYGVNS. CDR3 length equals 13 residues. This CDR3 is CASSAGASDTQYF. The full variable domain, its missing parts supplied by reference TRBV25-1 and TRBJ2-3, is EADIYQTPRYLVIGTGKKITLECSQTMGHDKMYWYQQDPGMELHLIHYSYGVNSTEKGDLSSESTVSRIRTEHFPLTLESARPSHTSQYLCASSAGASDTQYFGPGTRLTVL.

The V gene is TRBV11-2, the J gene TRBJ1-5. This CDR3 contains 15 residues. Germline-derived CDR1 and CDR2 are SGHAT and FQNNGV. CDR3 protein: CASSLSPKRNQPQHF.